Listed below are T cell receptor beta chains from one sample, sequenced in a study of monozygotic twins with inflammatory bowel disease. Using the 5' RACE reads, TCRdb records one entry per CDR3 protein without DNA. The listing contains approximately 300,000 distinct CDR3 sequences. Source material: blood. These receptors were obtained from a human donor with ulcerative colitis or Crohn's disease, or a healthy co-twin of an affected twin (not recorded which). Both conserved end residues are part of each CDR3. Part of the rows lack a size; the others show once, few, many or a class for expanded clones.

j_gene,v_gene,abundance,CDR3aa
TRBJ1-1,TRBV5-4,NA,CASSLEVQIRTEAFF
TRBJ1-2,TRBV7-9,NA,CASSLGQEIYGYTF
TRBJ2-6,TRBV24-1,NA,CATSDPLGANVLTF
TRBJ2-2,TRBV7-2,medium-sized,CASSGTSGYTGELFF
TRBJ2-5,TRBV6-1,NA,CASSEIAGGQETQYF
TRBJ2-3,TRBV19,NA,CASSSRQGSTDTQYF
TRBJ1-3,TRBV5-1,NA,CASSLARAISGNTIYF
TRBJ2-7,TRBV5-1,NA,CASSLALAASSYEQYF
TRBJ1-5,TRBV12-3/TRBV12-4,NA,CASSFSQAFNQPQHF
TRBJ1-4,TRBV7-9,NA,CASFPGGSTSEKLFF
TRBJ2-7,TRBV20-1,NA,CSATGLALSSYEQYF
TRBJ1-6,TRBV14,NA,CASSQERQGTFSYNSPLHF
TRBJ1-5,TRBV6-6,NA,CASRGQISNQPQHF
TRBJ2-1,TRBV28,NA,CASKAGTPYNEQFF
TRBJ1-1,TRBV5-1,NA,CASSLEGVTGNTEAFF
TRBJ2-6,TRBV7-2,NA,CASSLDAGANVLTF
TRBJ1-5,TRBV29-1,NA,CSVGDRLGPQHF
TRBJ2-2,TRBV5-1,NA,CASSSPANTGELFF
TRBJ1-5,TRBV28,NA,CASSSAGGGRQPQHF
TRBJ2-3,TRBV7-9,NA,CASRRGTSASTDTQYF
TRBJ2-7,TRBV3-1,NA,CASSQRRPLSSYEQYF
TRBJ2-5,TRBV6-2/TRBV6-3,NA,CASSYAGGARETQYF
TRBJ2-3,TRBV7-9,NA,CASSSGTLQYF
TRBJ2-1,TRBV19,NA,CASSTAGPISYNEQFF
TRBJ1-5,TRBV27,NA,CASSPRQGTWSNQPQHF
TRBJ2-3,TRBV28,NA,CASSFGGSIYTQYF
TRBJ1-3,TRBV10-3,NA,CAISGDRSSGNTIYF
TRBJ2-1,TRBV20-1,NA,CSASRIVLGDEQFF
TRBJ2-3,TRBV5-1,NA,CASGPDTDTQYF
TRBJ2-7,TRBV3-1,NA,CASSQDSGSSYEQYF
TRBJ2-7,TRBV27,NA,CASSPAGAPYEQYF
TRBJ1-4,TRBV18,NA,CASSPGSDEKLFF
TRBJ1-5,TRBV28,NA,CASSPRTATRYSNQPQHF
TRBJ1-3,TRBV24-1,NA,CATSDSDRDTIYF
TRBJ2-7,TRBV19,NA,CASSSTRGSEQYF
TRBJ1-1,TRBV7-9,NA,CASSLRFSEAFF
TRBJ1-4,TRBV6-5,NA,CASSYGFGGINEKLFF
TRBJ2-7,TRBV9,NA,CASSVGWDSSYEQYF
TRBJ2-2,TRBV7-6,NA,CASTAQANTGELFF
TRBJ1-6,TRBV7-3,NA,CASSPNSLLSPLHF
TRBJ1-5,TRBV21-1,NA,CATTLPGGGRNQPQHF
TRBJ2-5,TRBV7-2,NA,CASSIQGAKETQYF